This T cell receptor (beta chain) was recorded in a study of blood T cell repertoires in COVID-19 (dated by TCRdb to the early 2020s). Some background on the complete study: Samples covering the acute and convalescent phases of COVID-19 were provided by collaborators in the United States, Italy and Spain. The material from the prospective study consisted of cDNA or gDNA derived from T cells, B-cell-depleted T cells, or PBMCs. Deeply sampled blood TCRbeta repertoires from subjects exposed to, actively infected with, or recovered from COVID-19 were included in the dataset. The repertoires were released in a freely available public database meant as a resource for research on the immune response to SARS-CoV-2. The samples were drawn from the first 160 participants of the ongoing ImmuneRACE study and from some 1,300 subjects provided by 6 global collaborators. A de-identified subject ID, COVID-19 status, age in years and sex were almost always included in the sample metadata. Where HLA class I and class II types were available, the types were taken from metadata supplied by the sample provider, not from assay-based typing. On the study overall, not on this receptor specifically: The quantity of clinical and demographic metadata differed by source and by participant and was supplied without curation.

The collaborating institutions used their own protocols to collect whole blood in K2EDTA tubes. For TCRbeta analysis, collaborators shipped samples in one of three forms: frozen whole blood, isolated PBMCs, or DNA extracted from either of those sample types. Details on this clone: What this receptor recognizes is not known. No much larger clonotype is one base removed from it; base qualities were not supplied.

The immunoSEQ Assay, a bias-controlled multiplex PCR, was used to amplify TCRbeta CDR3 regions from genomic DNA. From the authors' description of their analysis: The number of nucleated cells in each sample was estimated by amplification of reference gene primers within the assay. To quantify the absolute abundance of each unique TCRbeta CDR3 rearrangement, sequence reads were collapsed and filtered. For each sample, productive Simpson clonality was calculated as the square root of Simpson's diversity index across productive rearrangements. Drawn from immuneACCESS, this table holds only the in-frame rearrangements with V and J called that TCRdb kept. Clones are partly lost; checked studies trace under half to an unresolved V gene and leave the rest unexplained. V and J calls and clone size are those listed in that table; D and trimming were worked out from the DNA. The sample table shows around 57,000 clones, and roughly 90% are seen once. Clones ranked in the top ten supply roughly 3.9% of the sample.

CDR1 and CDR2, looked up from the germline V gene, are SGHNT and YENEEA. V loses 5 bases, J loses 5 bases, and the germline ends lie 13 bases apart. The CDR3 runs 13 amino acids, cysteine and phenylalanine included. Only CDR3 DNA remains: 39 bases, in frame from the first base. The sequence is built from TRBV11-3 and TRBJ2-7, and perhaps TRBD1 as D gene, on 6 matching bases. The sequencing input was peripheral blood. The sequence came from a man between 50 and 59 years old with acute or convalescent COVID-19. The DNA sequence is TGTGCCAGCAGCCGCCAGGGGCGGAACGAGCAGTACTTC. This is translated as CASSRQGRNEQYF. The variable domain in full, with residues beyond the CDR3 obtained from the reference TRBV11-3 and TRBJ2-7 genes, is EAGVVQSPRYKIIEKKQPVAFWCNPISGHNTLYWYLQNLGQGPELLIRYENEEAVDDSQLPKDRFSAERLKGVDSTLKIQPAELGDSAVYLCASSRQGRNEQYFGPGTRLTVT.